The source of this TCR beta chain is a study of early T cells in non-severe SARS-CoV-2 infection. Study summary: The study sequenced bulk RNA from unsorted whole blood, with chains unpaired. Study results and caveats: Reliance on VDJdb matching favored anti-spike CD8 responses; private and CD4 specificities were missed.

The TCR library protocol attached unique molecular identifiers to the individual cDNA molecules. A single record per CDR3 protein comes from TCRdb applying MiXCR to the 5' RACE reads. The table lists roughly 97,000 distinct CDR3 sequences, roughly 11% of them singletons, with under 5% in the top ten. Concerning this clonotype: Antigen specificity is unknown.

The V segment lost 6 bases and the J segment 7 bases; nucleotides outside the gene matches: 9. CDR3 size: 14 residues. Germline lookup yields CDR1 MNHEY and CDR2 SMNVEV (reference sequence). Sample: whole blood, taken at baseline. This clonotype originated in an adult who was a healthcare worker with PCR-confirmed SARS-CoV-2 infection or an uninfected control (not recorded which). This chain uses TRBV27 with TRBJ2-1; the match to TRBD1 covers 7 bases. As DNA, the CDR3 is TGTGCCAGCAGGGGGACAGTGGTTAGGAATGAGCAGTTCTTC. Amino acid sequence: CASRGTVVRNEQFF.